The next 22 T cell receptor beta chains were all read from a single sample in a study of T cell repertoires in cytomegalovirus infection. MiXCR was run by TCRdb on the reads, yielding one entry per CDR3 protein. Here the sample spans about 260,000 distinct CDR3 sequences, roughly an eighth being singletons. The sequencing input was PBMCs. The receptors originated from a human donor in good health (CMV status not recorded). Some clones in this sample may be carry-over from other donors' samples.

At least ten counts were recorded for this clonotype. The genes are TRBV29-1 and TRBJ1-1, with unresolved D. Germline assignment: CDR1 SQVTM and CDR2 ANQGSEA. The CDR3 spans 15 residues. V was shortened by 5 bases and J by 1 base, with 17 bases between the two germline ends. The chain's CDR3 is CSVLGRGKPNTEAFF. CDR3 in DNA: TGCAGCGTTCTCGGGCGCGGGAAACCGAACACTGAAGCTTTCTTT.

The J gene is TRBJ2-5, the V gene TRBV20-1; D is perhaps TRBD2 (6 bases). The germline V gene encodes CDR1 DFQATT and CDR2 SNEGSKA (reference sequence). This CDR3 has 12 amino acids. V gave up 5 bases and J gave up 1 base, with 8 bases separating them. The CDR3 loop reads CSAGLSQETQYF. The CDR3 DNA sequence: TGCAGTGCTGGACTAAGCCAAGAGACCCAGTACTTC.

V and J are TRBV20-1 and TRBJ2-7; D ambiguous. V gave up 2 bases and J gave up 5 bases, with 16 bases separating them. The CDR3 runs 14 residues. Germline values: CDR1 DFQATT, CDR2 SNEGSKA (reference sequence). DNA of the CDR3: TGCAGTGCTAGAAACAGTTTAACGATCCACGAGCAGTACTTC. Translating gives CSARNSLTIHEQYF.

This chain joins TRBV2 and TRBJ1-5, with 9 bases lining up with TRBD1. The CDR3 covers 15 residues. J lost 5 bases, V lost 6 bases, and 8 bases had no gene match. Germline V gene lookup returns CDR1 SNHLY and CDR2 FYNNEI. CDR3 loop: CASRNLGQGDQPQHF. Here the CDR3 DNA reads TGTGCCAGCAGAAACTTGGGACAGGGTGATCAGCCCCAGCATTTT. The variable domain in full, with the rest retrieved from reference TRBV2 and TRBJ1-5, is EPEVTQTPSHQVTQMGQEVILRCVPISNHLYFYWYRQILGQKVEFLVSFYNNEISEKSEIFDDQFSVERPDGSNFTLKIRSTKLEDSAMYFCASRNLGQGDQPQHFGDGTRLSIL.

This clonotype was seen more than once but under ten times. The chain links TRBV19 to TRBJ2-1; TRBD2 might be the D (6 bases). CDR1 and CDR2 from the germline V gene are LNHDA and SQIVND (reference sequence). The V end was cut by 2 bases, the J end by 8 bases, with 13 bases between. The CDR3 covers 14 residues. CDR3 bases: TGTGCCAGTAGTATAATGGGACTCAGGGATGAGCAGTTCTTC. Its protein product is CASSIMGLRDEQFF.

This clonotype was seen a handful of times. The rearrangement uses TRBV6-2 or TRBV6-3 and TRBJ2-1; 16 bases map to TRBD2. The trim removed 7 bases at V and 4 bases at J, leaving 4 bases unmatched. This CDR3 is 16 amino acids long. Germline-derived CDR1 and CDR2 are MNHEY and SVGEGT. CDR3 amino acids: CASKGTSGRVYNEQFF. The CDR3 DNA is TGTGCCAGCAAAGGGACTAGCGGGAGGGTGTACAATGAGCAGTTCTTC.

This clonotype was counted a few times. DNA for the CDR3: TGTGCCAGTAGTATTCGTGCCAGGGCCCGAATCAGCAATCAGCCCCAGCATTTT. It specifies CASSIRARARISNQPQHF. V is TRBV19 and J is TRBJ1-5; D possibly corresponds to TRBD1 (5 bases). V was pared by 3 bases and J by 1 base, with 19 bases between. The V gene's germline CDR1 is LNHDA and CDR2 SQIVND (reference sequence). The CDR3 contains 18 residues. Variable domain in full (rest from reference TRBV19 and TRBJ1-5): DGGITQSPKYLFRKEGQNVTLSCEQNLNHDAMYWYRQDPGQGLRLIYYSQIVNDFQKGDIAEGYSVSREKKESFPLTVTSAQKNPTAFYLCASSIRARARISNQPQHFGDGTRLSIL.

The V gene is TRBV6-1, the J gene TRBJ2-6; TRBD2 matches at 7 bases. The V segment lost 5 bases and the J segment 4 bases; nucleotides outside the gene matches: 8. Germline values: CDR1 MNHNS, CDR2 SASEGT. The CDR3 has 16 amino acids. CDR3 region: CASSRGEGVGANVLTF. The CDR3 bases are TGTGCCAGCAGTCGAGGGGAGGGTGTCGGGGCCAACGTCCTGACTTTC.

The gene calls are TRBV28 and TRBJ2-7, with 9 bases identical to TRBD1. The J segment lost 4 bases and the V segment lost 6 bases, leaving 10 bases of the junction unmatched. The CDR3 spans 15 residues. Germline CDR1 reads MDHEN; CDR2 reads SYDVKM. In DNA, the CDR3 is TGTGCCAGCAGGCCCACAGGGGGCGCCGGGTACGAGCAGTACTTC. It is translated as CASRPTGGAGYEQYF.

The table lists this clonotype with a few counts. V is TRBV14 and J is TRBJ2-2; D is undetermined. CDR1 is SGHDN and CDR2 is FVKESK in the germline V gene. V was cut by 0 bases and J by 4 bases, with 6 bases left in between. CDR3 size: 14 residues. CDR3 nucleotides: TGTGCCAGCAGCCAAGATCTTGGCACCGGGGAGCTGTTTTTT. Its translation is CASSQDLGTGELFF.

This clonotype was detected a few times. The rearrangement joins TRBV20-1 to TRBJ2-7; D is perhaps TRBD1 (8 bases). This CDR3 comprises 14 residues. The germline V gene has CDR1 DFQATT and CDR2 SNEGSKA (reference sequence). V was cut by 3 bases and J by 2 bases, with 14 bases left in between. CDR3 residues: CSARDREGTYEQYF. The CDR3 DNA is TGCAGTGCTAGGGACAGGGAGGGAACCTACGAGCAGTACTTC.

V is TRBV4-2 and J is TRBJ2-6, with a tentative D call TRBD2 (6 bases). The CDR3 length is 16 residues. V lost 6 bases, J lost 0 bases, and 12 bases lay in between. Per the germline V gene, CDR1 is LGHNA and CDR2 is YNFKEQ. CDR3 in amino acids: CASRGGFYSGANVLTF. The CDR3 DNA reads TGTGCCAGCAGGGGGGGATTTTACTCTGGGGCCAACGTCCTGACTTTC.

This clonotype was detected ten times or more. The chain recombines TRBV7-2 with TRBJ2-1; D possibly uses TRBD1 or TRBD2 (6 bases each). Per the germline V gene, CDR1 is SGHTA and CDR2 is FQGNSA. CDR3 length: 19 amino acids. V was cut by 2 bases and J by 3 bases, with 23 bases left in between. CDR3: CASSLWPLGGKGVYNEQFF. CDR3 DNA sequence: TGTGCCAGCAGCTTATGGCCCCTCGGGGGCAAAGGTGTCTACAATGAGCAGTTCTTC.

The chain links TRBV20-1 to TRBJ1-1; TRBD1 might be the D (5 bases). This CDR3 spans 14 amino acids. Per the germline V gene, CDR1 is DFQATT and CDR2 is SNEGSKA (reference sequence). V lost 1 base to trimming and J lost 6 bases, with 15 bases between them. CDR3 region: CSARVLDRRSEAFF. The CDR3 DNA follows: TGCAGTGCTAGAGTCTTAGACAGAAGGTCTGAAGCTTTCTTT.

The rearrangement joins TRBV20-1 to TRBJ2-5; 9 nucleotides line up with TRBD1. V shed 5 bases, J shed 7 bases, and the junction held 11 bases outside the gene matches. The CDR3 totals 14 residues. Germline V gene data show CDR1 as DFQATT and CDR2 as SNEGSKA (reference sequence). CDR3 amino acids: CSAGRTGAGGTQYF. CDR3 nucleotide sequence: TGCAGTGCTGGGCGGACAGGGGCCGGCGGGACCCAGTACTTC.

The chain links TRBV20-1 to TRBJ1-1; 7 bases line up with TRBD1. The CDR3 is 13 amino acids. The V gene end was trimmed by 3 bases and the J gene end by 3 bases; junction bases not matched to a gene: 4. Germline V gene sequence: CDR1 DFQATT, CDR2 SNEGSKA (reference sequence). CDR3 coding DNA: TGCAGTGCTAGTGTCAGGGGGGACACTGAAGCTTTCTTT. Translated, it gives CSASVRGDTEAFF.

This clonotype showed up many times. The rearrangement links TRBV20-1 to TRBJ2-1, with 10 bases identical to TRBD1. From germline, CDR1 is DFQATT and CDR2 SNEGSKA (reference sequence). The J segment lost 4 bases and the V segment lost 0 bases, leaving 6 bases of the junction unmatched. The CDR3 extends over 16 amino acids. The CDR3 protein is CSARDLDRGEYNEQFF. The DNA of the CDR3 is TGCAGTGCTAGAGACTTGGACAGGGGGGAGTACAATGAGCAGTTCTTC.

In its sample, this clonotype was seen many times. V gene TRBV7-9 combines with J gene TRBJ1-2; TRBD1 aligns across 7 bases. Trimming removed 5 bases from V and 2 bases from J; junction bases left unmatched: 8. Germline CDR1 and CDR2: SEHNR and FQNEAQ (reference sequence). This CDR3 comprises 15 residues. In DNA form, the CDR3 reads TGTGCCAGCAGCATTACGGACAGGCCCAACTATGGCTACACCTTC. This gives the protein CASSITDRPNYGYTF.

The chain combines TRBV20-1 with TRBJ2-7, with 9 bases matching TRBD1. The CDR3 runs to 12 residues. The J segment lost 5 bases and the V segment lost 6 bases, leaving 5 bases of the junction unmatched. From germline, CDR1 is DFQATT and CDR2 SNEGSKA (reference sequence). The CDR3 coding sequence is TGCAGTGCCGGGACAGGGATCGACGAGCAGTACTTC. This sequence encodes CSAGTGIDEQYF.

V usage is TRBV6-6 and J usage is TRBJ2-1; 9 bases fit TRBD2. V shed 7 bases and J 14 bases; nucleotides not matched to a gene: 15. The CDR3 has 14 amino acids. The germline V gene has CDR1 MNHNY and CDR2 SVGAGI (reference sequence). The CDR3 sequence is CASNKGLARDREFF. The CDR3 DNA sequence: TGTGCCAGCAATAAAGGACTAGCGAGGGACCGAGAGTTCTTC.

V gene TRBV29-1 combines with J gene TRBJ2-1; 9 positions agree with TRBD2. This CDR3 spans 16 amino acids. Germline CDR1 is SQVTM and CDR2 is ANQGSEA. J was trimmed by 7 bases and V by 3 bases; bases with no gene match: 13. CDR3 DNA: TGCAGCGTTGAGCATCCTGGACTAGCGACGAAAAATGAGCAGTTCTTC. It is translated as CSVEHPGLATKNEQFF.

This clonotype was seen ten or more times. The chain uses TRBV7-9 and TRBJ1-2, with TRBD1 matching 11 bases. V gave up 6 bases and J gave up 6 bases; unmatched junction bases: 6. The CDR3 length is 14 residues. CDR1 is SEHNR, CDR2 FQNEAQ, per germline (reference sequence). The CDR3 spells CASRGQGVSDGYTF. CDR3 in DNA: TGTGCCAGCAGGGGACAGGGGGTCTCGGATGGCTACACCTTC.